Listed below are T cell receptor beta chains from one sample, sequenced in a study of human T cells and chemical hapten exposure. Each CDR3 protein gets one entry after TCRdb re-called the RACE reads with MiXCR. The data hold some 81,000 distinct CDR3 sequences, with around 9.4% observed a single time. The specimen was whole blood. The receptor set was obtained from a female donor in good health. Some clones in this sample may be carry-over from other donors' samples. Each CDR3 is given without its conserved first and last residue. Each record gives: J gene, CDR3 length, V gene, CDR3 protein.

TRBJ1-5 | 10 | TRBV20-1 | SARISNQPQH
TRBJ2-7 | 12 | TRBV6-6 | ASSYGTGVAEQY
TRBJ2-3 | 15 | TRBV6-2/TRBV6-3 | ASRPRGYRDIADTQY
TRBJ2-7 | 13 | TRBV27 | ASSEIRGPSYEQY
TRBJ2-3 | 9 | TRBV6-5 | ASKNTDTQY
TRBJ2-3 | 17 | TRBV9 | ASSVSLGASGGSTDTQY
TRBJ1-2 | 11 | TRBV28 | ASRQWVGYGYT
TRBJ2-7 | 14 | TRBV4-2 | ASSQDSRASGYEQY
TRBJ2-3 | 13 | TRBV29-1 | SVGGTEDSTDTQY
TRBJ1-4 | 14 | TRBV4-3 | ASSQDGGAGGEKLF
TRBJ1-1 | 13 | TRBV5-1 | ASSLVWGLNTEAF
TRBJ2-7 | 13 | TRBV14 | ASSRLAGGPNEQY
TRBJ2-3 | 15 | TRBV11-3 | ASSTRDGQGGPDTQY
TRBJ1-2 | 13 | TRBV29-1 | SELRFRDRVYGYT
TRBJ1-1 | 14 | TRBV18 | ASSVDYSVVGTEAF
TRBJ2-6 | 14 | TRBV7-2 | ASSPGQFSGANVLT
TRBJ2-1 | 11 | TRBV6-1 | ASSEGGGTGQF
TRBJ2-3 | 17 | TRBV5-6 | ASSFTTTLRPMETDTQY
TRBJ2-7 | 14 | TRBV4-2 | ASSQDFPGGFDEQY
TRBJ1-5 | 11 | TRBV12-3/TRBV12-4 | ASRGTVNQPQH
TRBJ1-5 | 14 | TRBV20-1 | SATTGGVGRNQPQH
TRBJ2-1 | 14 | TRBV7-9 | ASSETGARGHNEQF
TRBJ2-1 | 12 | TRBV12-3/TRBV12-4 | ASSSGTRYNEQF
TRBJ1-6 | 13 | TRBV4-2 | ASSQDRYQSSPLH
TRBJ2-4 | 14 | TRBV20-1 | SAREGSQVAKNIQY
TRBJ2-3 | 13 | TRBV10-3 | AISEPQGAGNTQY
TRBJ2-7 | 15 | TRBV7-9 | ASSLAGSLRIGYEQY
TRBJ1-2 | 12 | TRBV6-6 | ASSSLPRGGGYT
TRBJ1-5 | 13 | TRBV2 | ASSVLGQKNQPQH
TRBJ1-5 | 12 | TRBV6-5 | ASSRTGSNQPQH
TRBJ1-5 | 13 | TRBV29-1 | SVATQGSGDQPQH
TRBJ2-3 | 15 | TRBV5-1 | ASSSTPAGVSTDTQY
TRBJ2-3 | 11 | TRBV9 | ASSVSAADTQY
TRBJ1-1 | 11 | TRBV29-1 | SVSYTEGTEAF
TRBJ2-5 | 11 | TRBV7-9 | ASSRRLRETQY
TRBJ2-5 | 13 | TRBV20-1 | SARRLSGDQETQY
TRBJ1-2 | 14 | TRBV13 | ASSFEGGGKLAGYT
TRBJ1-6 | 12 | TRBV5-1 | ASKPGQYNSPLH
TRBJ1-5 | 11 | TRBV6-1 | ASSEAYFQPQH
TRBJ1-5 | 12 | TRBV7-2 | ASSQTGRGQPQH
TRBJ1-1 | 14 | TRBV18 | ASSPREGMENTEAF
TRBJ2-3 | 12 | TRBV7-9 | ASSPGTTTDTQY
TRBJ1-2 | 10 | TRBV3-1 | ASSPDPYGYT
TRBJ2-7 | 12 | TRBV3-1 | ASSGDSGTGEQY
TRBJ2-7 | 14 | TRBV12-3/TRBV12-4 | ASSLAEDTVSYEQY
TRBJ2-5 | 13 | TRBV28 | ASSPHPDRQETQY
TRBJ1-1 | 12 | TRBV5-1 | ASSALTGGSEAF
TRBJ2-7 | 10 | TRBV28 | ASSSDSYEQY
TRBJ1-1 | 13 | TRBV5-1 | ASSLEGPVNTEAF
TRBJ2-7 | 11 | TRBV21-1 | ASSFWKGYEQY
TRBJ2-1 | 14 | TRBV9 | ASSVAGGSSYNEQF
TRBJ2-5 | 11 | TRBV7-7 | ASSLGGTETQY
TRBJ2-7 | 10 | TRBV25-1 | ASSIPGLAME
TRBJ1-1 | 11 | TRBV7-6 | ASSYLGGREAF
TRBJ2-7 | 12 | TRBV5-6 | ASSLGGRPYEQY
TRBJ2-6 | 14 | TRBV4-3 | ASSQVLSSGANVLT
TRBJ1-1 | 11 | TRBV7-9 | ASSAHGTDEAF
TRBJ1-1 | 12 | TRBV15 | ATSPKRGNTEAF
TRBJ1-1 | 12 | TRBV7-3 | ASSVMGGPNEAF
TRBJ2-3 | 10 | TRBV12-3/TRBV12-4 | ASSPWADTQY